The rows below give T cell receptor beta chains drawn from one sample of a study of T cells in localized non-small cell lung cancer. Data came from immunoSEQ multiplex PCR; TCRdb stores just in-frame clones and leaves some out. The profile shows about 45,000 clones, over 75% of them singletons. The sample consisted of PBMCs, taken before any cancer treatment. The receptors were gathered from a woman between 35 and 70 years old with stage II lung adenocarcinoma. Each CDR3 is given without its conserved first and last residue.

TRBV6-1	ASSEAGNHNEQF
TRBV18	ASSPRGNSNEKLF
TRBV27	ASSYLRTSGYNEQF
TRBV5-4	ASSPWTGSYEQY
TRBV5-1	ASSPAASSYNSPLH
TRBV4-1	ASSQGGGYEQY
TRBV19	ASSLPRGLNNQPQH
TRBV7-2	ASSLAGASGVYEQY
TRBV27	ASRKQGAGNTIY
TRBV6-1	ASSEIGFEQY
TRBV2	ASSLSTDTQY
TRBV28	ASRVWTTDEQY
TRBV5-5	ASSLGGDQPQH
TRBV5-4	ASSLGGTDTQY
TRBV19	ASSISSAGGRNEQF
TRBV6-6	ASSYTRASVSYEQY
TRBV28	ASSFTGTNQETQY
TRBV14	ASSQERLAGAETQY
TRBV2	ASRGSGRSTDTQY
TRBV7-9	ASSPTSGSPYNEQF
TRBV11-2	ASSLELAGGEQF
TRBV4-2	ASSPPRGSRLHGYT
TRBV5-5	ASSSTGGMNYT
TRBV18	ASSLGQARRYNEQF
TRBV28	ASRPGTSRNTIY
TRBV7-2	ASSRTRYEQY
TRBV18	ASSPGLSDYT
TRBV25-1	ASSERASGSYEQF
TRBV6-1	ASSELWADTQY
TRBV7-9	ASSPPPGGDSPLH
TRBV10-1	ASSAGQTNSPLH
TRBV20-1	SAHNTGELF
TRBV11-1	ASSLDRGRSYEQY
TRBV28	ASRRSTGGSSYEQY
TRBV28	ASSSGTSSYEQY
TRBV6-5	ASSPLASTNEQF
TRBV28	ASSLSQAPRTDTQY
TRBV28	ASRQDYEQY
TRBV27	ASSLLEGTKDSPLH
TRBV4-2	ASSPKGPADTQY
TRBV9	ATGASYNSPLH
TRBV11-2	ASSLRGGAPEKLF
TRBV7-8	ASSLVGGPGGTSYEQY
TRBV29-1	SVEGFGTGSDEQY
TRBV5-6	ASSLGRGAEQY